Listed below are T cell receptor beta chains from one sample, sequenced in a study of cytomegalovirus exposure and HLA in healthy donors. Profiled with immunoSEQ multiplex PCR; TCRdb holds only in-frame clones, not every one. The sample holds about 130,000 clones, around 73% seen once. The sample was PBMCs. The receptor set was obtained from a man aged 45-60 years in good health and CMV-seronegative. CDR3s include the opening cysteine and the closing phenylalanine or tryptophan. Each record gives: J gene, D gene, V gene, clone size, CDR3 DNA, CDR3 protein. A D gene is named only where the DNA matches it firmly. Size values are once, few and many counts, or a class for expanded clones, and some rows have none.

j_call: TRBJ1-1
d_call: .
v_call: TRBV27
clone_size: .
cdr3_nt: TGTGCCAGCAGTTTAAGGGGCCCGAACACTGAAGCTTTCTTT
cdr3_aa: CASSLRGPNTEAFF

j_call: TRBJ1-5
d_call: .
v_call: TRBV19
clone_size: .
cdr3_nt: TGTGCCAGTAGTATAGCCGGTCAGCCCCAGCATTTT
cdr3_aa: CASSIAGQPQHF

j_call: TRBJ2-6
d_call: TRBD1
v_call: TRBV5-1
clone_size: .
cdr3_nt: TGCGCCAGCAGCCCCCGGACAGGTGCGGATGGGGCCAACGTCCTGACTTTC
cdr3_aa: CASSPRTGADGANVLTF

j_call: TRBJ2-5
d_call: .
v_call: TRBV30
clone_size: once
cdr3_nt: TGTGCCTGGGTAAACTACCAAGAGACCCAGTACTTC
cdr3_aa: CAWVNYQETQYF

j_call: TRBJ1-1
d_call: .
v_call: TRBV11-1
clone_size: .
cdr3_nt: TGTGCCAGCAGCACCCCAGCGGTCCCGGACACTGAAGCTTTCTTT
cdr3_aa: CASSTPAVPDTEAFF

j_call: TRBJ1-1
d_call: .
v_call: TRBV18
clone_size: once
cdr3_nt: TGTGCCAGCTCTCCCGGACTGATCACTGAAGCTTTCTTT
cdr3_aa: CASSPGLITEAFF

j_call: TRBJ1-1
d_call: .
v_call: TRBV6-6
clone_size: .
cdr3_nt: TGTGCCAGCAGTTACTCTGGCTCTGAAGCTTTCTTT
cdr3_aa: CASSYSGSEAFF

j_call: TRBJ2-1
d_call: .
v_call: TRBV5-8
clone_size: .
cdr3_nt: TGTGCCAGCAGCTTGGCGGTGAATGAGCAGTTCTTC
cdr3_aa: CASSLAVNEQFF

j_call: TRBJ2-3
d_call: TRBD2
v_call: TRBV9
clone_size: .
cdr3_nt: TGTGCCAGCAGCGTAGAGCTAGCGGGAGTGTCAGATACGCAGTATTTT
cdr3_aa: CASSVELAGVSDTQYF

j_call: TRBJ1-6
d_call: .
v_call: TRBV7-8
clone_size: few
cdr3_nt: TGTGCCAGCAGCTTAATATCGGGAAGTAATAATTCACCCCTCCACTTT
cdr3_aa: CASSLISGSNNSPLHF

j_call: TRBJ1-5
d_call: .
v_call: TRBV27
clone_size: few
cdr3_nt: TGTGCCAGCAGTTTATCGATCAGGGGATACCAGCCCCAGCATTTT
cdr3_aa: CASSLSIRGYQPQHF

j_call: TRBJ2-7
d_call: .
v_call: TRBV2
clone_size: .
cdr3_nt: TGTGCCAGCAGTGAATCCCTTTACGAGCAGTACTTC
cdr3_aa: CASSESLYEQYF

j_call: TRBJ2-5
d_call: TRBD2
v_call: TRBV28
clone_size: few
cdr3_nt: TGTGCCAGCAGATCGGGAGGGAAAGAGACCCAGTACTTC
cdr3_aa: CASRSGGKETQYF